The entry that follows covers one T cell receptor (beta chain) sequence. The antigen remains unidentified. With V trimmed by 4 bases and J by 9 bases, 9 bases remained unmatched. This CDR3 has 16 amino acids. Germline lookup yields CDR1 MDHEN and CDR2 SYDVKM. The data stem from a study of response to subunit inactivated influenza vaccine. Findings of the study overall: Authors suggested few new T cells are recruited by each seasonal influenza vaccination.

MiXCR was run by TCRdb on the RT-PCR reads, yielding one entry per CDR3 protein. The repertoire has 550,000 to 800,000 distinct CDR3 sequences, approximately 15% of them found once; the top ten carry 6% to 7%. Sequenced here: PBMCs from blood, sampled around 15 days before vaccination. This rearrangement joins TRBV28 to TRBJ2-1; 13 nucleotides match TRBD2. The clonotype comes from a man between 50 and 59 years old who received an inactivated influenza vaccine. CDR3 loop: CASSSSPLAGGREQFF. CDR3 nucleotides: TGTGCCAGCAGTTCTTCCCCACTAGCGGGGGGGCGTGAGCAGTTCTTC.